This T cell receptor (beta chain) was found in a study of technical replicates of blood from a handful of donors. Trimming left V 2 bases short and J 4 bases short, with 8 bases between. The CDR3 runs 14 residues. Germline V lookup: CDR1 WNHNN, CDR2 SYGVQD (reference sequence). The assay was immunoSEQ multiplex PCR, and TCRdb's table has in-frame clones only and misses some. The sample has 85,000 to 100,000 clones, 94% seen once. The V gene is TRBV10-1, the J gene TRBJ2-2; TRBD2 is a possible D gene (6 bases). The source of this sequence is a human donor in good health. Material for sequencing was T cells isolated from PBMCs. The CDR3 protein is CASSEAGSTGELFF. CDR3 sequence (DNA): TGCGCCAGCAGTGAGGCGGGAAGCACCGGGGAGCTGTTTTTT.